These 8 T cell receptor beta chains share one sample of origin, sequenced in a study of shared clonotypes between healthy human individuals. Some clones are missing from TCRdb's copy, which holds only in-frame ones; the method was immunoSEQ multiplex PCR. Of roughly 2.1 million clones in the sample, 85% to 95% were seen once. Positively selected for CCR7, the CD45RO-negative cells used as naive CD8 cells excluded terminally differentiated effector memory CD45RA+ cells. Specimen: naive CD8+ T cells from PBMCs. These receptors were collected from a man between 18 and 35 years old in good health. Some clones in this sample may be carry-over from other donors' samples.

The chain is built from TRBV19 and TRBJ2-1; 7 bases fit TRBD2. There are 16 residues in the CDR3. The V gene's germline CDR1 is LNHDA and CDR2 SQIVND (reference sequence). V was clipped by 2 bases and J by 9 bases; unmatched bases: 13. The CDR3 region is CASSIFSRTSLSEQFF. Here the CDR3 DNA reads TGTGCCAGTAGTATATTCTCCAGGACTAGTCTCAGTGAGCAGTTCTTC.

V is TRBV9 and J is TRBJ1-1; unclear D gene. The CDR3 totals 13 residues. CDR1 SGDLS and CDR2 YYNGEE come from the germline V gene. With 3 bases removed from V and 1 base from J, the gap between germline ends came to 7 bases. The CDR3, as DNA: TGTGCCAGCAGCGCGTTCGAGAACACTGAAGCTTTCTTT. It translates to CASSAFENTEAFF.

The chain recombines TRBV4-3 with TRBJ2-2, with a tentative D call TRBD2 (6 bases). Trimming cost V 11 bases and J 1 base, with 14 bases left between them. CDR1 and CDR2 from the germline V gene are LGHNA and YSLEER. This CDR3 contains 14 residues. In DNA form, the CDR3 reads TGCGCCGGCGCCCGGGAGATGAACACCGGGGAGCTGTTTTTT. It codes for CAGAREMNTGELFF.

The chain has TRBV9 and TRBJ2-3; D gene ambiguous. Per the germline V gene, CDR1 is SGDLS and CDR2 is YYNGEE. V shed 3 bases and J shed 3 bases, with 14 bases lying between them. The CDR3 runs to 15 residues. DNA for the CDR3: TGTGCCAGCAGCGCCCATGGCACACGGACAGATACGCAGTATTTT. Translation gives CASSAHGTRTDTQYF.

J is TRBJ2-3 and V is TRBV27; unclear D gene. The germline CDR1 and CDR2 sequences are MNHEY and SMNVEV (reference sequence). This CDR3 has 14 residues. Trimming stripped 2 bases from V and 9 bases from J, with 15 bases between. The DNA of the CDR3 is TGTGCCAGCAGTTTAGGCCCGTCCGAGTCCACGCAGTATTTT. Amino acid sequence: CASSLGPSESTQYF.

The V call is TRBV5-1, the J call TRBJ2-1; D unresolved. The CDR3 sequence is 16 residues long. Germline CDR1 reads SGHRS; CDR2 reads YFSETQ. The V gene lost 2 bases and the J gene lost 8 bases, with 20 bases spanning the gap. CDR3 amino acids: CASSFDWRVLSYEQFF. The CDR3 DNA follows: TGCGCCAGCAGCTTCGATTGGAGAGTACTTAGTTATGAGCAGTTCTTC.

Worth noting for this clone: In the same sample, other DNA sequences code for this CDR3. The rearrangement links TRBV7-3 to TRBJ1-3; possible D gene TRBD1, 6 bases. The ends were cut back, 5 bases at V and 2 bases at J, with 10 bases in the middle. The CDR3 has 14 residues. The germline V gene has CDR1 SGHTA and CDR2 FQGTGA. In DNA form, the CDR3 reads TGTGCCAGCAGCCTCACAGGGCCTGGAAACACCATATATTTT. Its protein product is CASSLTGPGNTIYF.

The chain recombines TRBV5-5 with TRBJ1-1; D is unclear. The CDR3 is 14 residues long. The ends were cut back, 0 bases at V and 0 bases at J, with 6 bases in the middle. In germline, CDR1 is SGHKS, CDR2 YYEKEE (reference sequence). CDR3 sequence: CASSLDRLNTEAFF. In nucleotides, the CDR3 is TGTGCCAGCAGCTTGGACAGATTGAACACTGAAGCTTTCTTT.